There are many counts of the clone carrying this T cell receptor beta chain. The sample originates from a study of regulatory T cells in long-lasting Graves disease. Overall study: Under 3 months of antithyroid drugs had been taken by newly diagnosed Graves' patients.

Between the trimmed V and J ends, which lost 5 bases and 4 bases, there was a span of 12 bases. The CDR3 spans 14 residues. Germline loops: CDR1 MDHEN, CDR2 SYDVKM. The time point is: newly diagnosed GD, antithyroid drugs for less than 3 months. Generation of the TCR library employed RNA extracted from PBMCs. Sequencing libraries for TCR beta were prepared with iRepertoire HTBI primers and Arm-PCR of CDR3 regions. TCRdb recomputed calls from the multiplex PCR reads with MiXCR, one row per CDR3 protein. The data contain 370,000 or so distinct CDR3 sequences, roughly 17% of them singletons. These same data were also listed under a study on T cells in Graves' hyperthyroidism and ophthalmopathy.

The sequence was collected from a woman aged 18-29 years with Graves disease. The V call is TRBV28, the J call TRBJ2-1; D uncertain. The specimen was peripheral blood mononuclear cells (PBMCs), collected at new diagnosis, from a patient treated with antithyroid drugs. The CDR3 loop is CASSTPGQYNEQFF. CDR3 DNA: TGTGCCAGCAGTACCCCCGGGCAATACAATGAGCAGTTCTTC.